The 29 T cell receptor beta chains reported below all come from one sample, sequenced in a study of blood T cells in healthy people across ages. The authors ran a second PCR of 7 to 11 cycles using a sample-barcoded 5' primer and a J-beta primer mix. A single record per CDR3 protein comes from TCRdb applying MiXCR to the 5' RACE reads. The data contain some 760,000 distinct CDR3 sequences, about 25% of them singletons. The sample also formed part of further work on T cells of mothers and their children.

Sequenced: blood. These receptors were taken from a boy between 10 and 17 years old in good health.

J is TRBJ2-1 and V is TRBV20-1; the D gene is possibly TRBD2 (7 bases). The J call may be faulty, since TRBJ2-7 better matches the DNA end. CDR1 is DFQATT, CDR2 SNEGSKA, per germline (reference sequence). The CDR3 is made up of 13 amino acids. The CDR3: CSARRGASYEQYF. CDR3 nucleotides: TGCAGTGCTAGACGGGGGGCCTCCTACGAGCAGTACTTC.

This clonotype has a handful of counts. The chain employs TRBV4-2 and TRBJ2-5; 11 positions match TRBD2. TRBJ2-1 matches the DNA end more closely, so the J call is doubtful. The CDR3 length is 16 residues. The germline CDR1 and CDR2 sequences are LGHNA and YNFKEQ. The CDR3: CASSALGLADINEQFF. CDR3 bases: TGTGCCAGCAGCGCACTGGGACTAGCGGATATCAATGAGCAGTTCTTC.

This clonotype was seen a handful of times. The CDR3 sequence is CASSMSATNEKLFF. DNA for the CDR3: TGTGCCAGTAGTATGTCTGCAACTAATGAAAAACTGTTTTTT. V is TRBV19 and J is TRBJ1-4; no reliable D call. The V gene's germline CDR1 is LNHDA and CDR2 SQIVND (reference sequence). Trimming cost V 3 bases and J 0 bases, with 5 bases left between them. This CDR3 region has 14 residues.

The V call is TRBV12-3 or TRBV12-4, the J call TRBJ2-1, with a tentative D call TRBD2 (6 bases). V was clipped by 5 bases and J by 7 bases, with 15 bases between them. The CDR3 is 14 residues long. The CDR3 loop reads CASSPTGERNEQFF. In nucleotides, the CDR3 is TGTGCCAGCAGTCCGACGGGAGAGAGGAATGAGCAGTTCTTC.

V and J are TRBV12-3 or TRBV12-4 and TRBJ2-5; 8 bases are a match to TRBD2. The CDR3 has 14 residues. V lost 5 bases, J lost 5 bases, and 7 bases stayed unmatched. The CDR3 reads CASSQTTSVETQYF. CDR3 nucleotides: TGTGCCAGCAGTCAGACGACTAGCGTGGAGACCCAGTACTTC.

The chain carries TRBV15 and TRBJ2-1, with D possibly matching TRBD2 (6 bases). V lost 8 bases to trimming and J lost 5 bases, with 7 bases between them. This CDR3 comprises 11 residues. Germline CDR1 LNHNV, CDR2 YYDKDF (reference sequence). The CDR3: CATGGDNEQFF. DNA of the CDR3: TGTGCCACCGGAGGGGACAATGAGCAGTTCTTC.

This clonotype was seen more than once but under ten times. The chain combines TRBV24-1 with TRBJ2-5, with a tentative D call TRBD2 (7 bases). CDR3 length: 18 residues. Germline-derived CDR1 and CDR2 are KGHDR and SFDVKD. V dropped 7 bases and J dropped 2 bases, with 25 bases sitting between them. The DNA for the CDR3 is TGTGCCACCAGGCGGGGGCCACTGATATCCAAGAGACAAGAGACCCAGTACTTC. Residues: CATRRGPLISKRQETQYF.

There are a few counts of this clonotype. The chain employs TRBV28 and TRBJ1-2; no firm D call. Trimming pared 4 bases from V and 9 bases from J, leaving 9 bases between. The V gene's germline CDR1 is MDHEN and CDR2 SYDVKM. The length of the CDR3 is 11 residues. The CDR3 bases are TGTGCCAGCAGTTCTGTGTTCCGCTACACCTTC. Its translation is CASSSVFRYTF.

This clonotype was seen a few times. The CDR3 DNA reads as TGTGCCACCAGTGATTTAGAACCCAGGGGCGCGAACACCGGGGAGCTGTTTTTT. Its translation: CATSDLEPRGANTGELFF. This chain links TRBV24-1 with TRBJ2-2; D possibly corresponds to TRBD1 (6 bases). Per the germline V gene, CDR1 is KGHDR and CDR2 is SFDVKD. The CDR3 spans 18 residues. Trimming left V 1 base short and J 0 bases short, with 14 bases between.

This clonotype was seen a few times. V is TRBV6-6 and J is TRBJ2-7, with D unresolved. This CDR3 comprises 14 residues. V was trimmed by 7 bases and J by 3 bases, leaving 16 bases between them. In germline, CDR1 is MNHNY, CDR2 SVGAGI (reference sequence). CDR3 nucleotides: TGTGCCAGCATCCCGGACCCCACGAACTACGAGCAGTACTTC. This translates into CASIPDPTNYEQYF.

The chain links TRBV27 to TRBJ2-5; 10 bases agree with TRBD2. The CDR3 sequence is 15 residues long. Germline loops: CDR1 MNHEY, CDR2 SMNVEV (reference sequence). The junction had 3 bases not matched to a gene; V was cut back by 5 bases and J by 0 bases. CDR3 sequence reads: CASSTGTSDQETQYF. The CDR3 DNA is TGTGCCAGCAGTACCGGGACTAGCGACCAAGAGACCCAGTACTTC.

This clonotype was found a few times. This chain uses TRBV25-1 with TRBJ1-1, with D possibly matching TRBD1 (5 bases). CDR1 is MGHDK and CDR2 is SYGVNS in the germline V gene. This CDR3 contains 13 residues. V lost 3 bases and J 7 bases, leaving 12 bases between the germline ends. The CDR3 coding sequence is TGTGCCAGCAGTGACTGGTCGGGACGTGAAGCTTTCTTT. Its protein is CASSDWSGREAFF. The whole variable domain, filled in from reference TRBV25-1 and TRBJ1-1, reads EADIYQTPRYLVIGTGKKITLECSQTMGHDKMYWYQQDPGMELHLIHYSYGVNSTEKGDLSSESTVSRIRTEHFPLTLESARPSHTSQYLCASSDWSGREAFFGQGTRLTVV.

The CDR3 coding sequence is TGCAGTGCTAGGCGGGGGATGGGTGAAAAACTGTTTTTT. Translation: CSARRGMGEKLFF. V usage is TRBV20-1 and J usage is TRBJ1-4; D possibly corresponds to TRBD1 (5 bases). The CDR3 loop spans 13 amino acids. Trimming removed 3 bases from V and 7 bases from J, with 12 bases in between. Germline V gives CDR1 DFQATT, CDR2 SNEGSKA (reference sequence).

In this sample, this clonotype turned up a few times. This sequence joins TRBV7-8 and TRBJ2-1, with 8 bases fitting TRBD2. The CDR3 totals 16 residues. Trimming at V came to 2 bases and at J to 0 bases, leaving 3 bases not matched to a gene. Germline loops: CDR1 SGHVS, CDR2 FQNEAQ. The CDR3: CASSLTGGPSYNEQFF. CDR3 DNA: TGTGCCAGCAGCTTAACGGGAGGGCCCTCCTACAATGAGCAGTTCTTC.

The rearrangement links TRBV7-2 to TRBJ2-7, with a tentative D call TRBD2 (6 bases). The V gene's germline CDR1 is SGHTA and CDR2 FQGNSA. The CDR3 is 18 residues long. V gave up 1 base and J gave up 2 bases, with 21 bases separating them. The CDR3 loop reads CASSLDVVYAGLAYEQYF. The CDR3 DNA reads TGTGCCAGCAGCTTAGATGTTGTCTACGCGGGGCTCGCCTACGAGCAGTACTTC.

The genes are TRBV7-9 and TRBJ2-5, with 9 bases lining up with TRBD1. The DNA matches TRBJ2-7 better at its end, which makes the J call doubtful. Germline V CDR1 and CDR2: SEHNR, FQNEAQ (reference sequence). The CDR3 loop spans 14 amino acids. CDR3 bases: TGTGCCACCGGACGCCGGGACAGGGCCTACGAGCAGTACTTC. Translating gives CATGRRDRAYEQYF.

The chain joins TRBV6-6 to TRBJ1-5; the D gene is possibly TRBD1 (6 bases). The CDR3 contains 16 residues. Germline CDR1 MNHNY, CDR2 SVGAGI (reference sequence). V lost 4 bases and J 0 bases, leaving 13 bases between the germline ends. The CDR3 protein is CASSSRGLYSNQPQHF. DNA of the CDR3: TGTGCCAGCAGTTCACGGGGGCTCTATAGCAATCAGCCCCAGCATTTT.

This clonotype was recorded a few times. The chain's CDR3 is CASSPQPGEDRDYGYTF. DNA of the CDR3: TGTGCCAGCAGCCCCCAACCGGGGGAGGACAGGGACTATGGCTACACCTTC. The chain combines TRBV13 with TRBJ1-2; 8 bases agree with TRBD1. With 5 bases clipped from V and 3 bases from J, the junction kept 14 bases outside the gene matches. The CDR3 contains 17 residues. CDR1 is PRHDT, CDR2 FYEKMQ, per germline (reference sequence).

This chain links TRBV13 with TRBJ2-3; D is perhaps TRBD2 (6 bases). The CDR3 consists of 15 residues. V dropped 5 bases and J dropped 5 bases, with 17 bases sitting between them. Germline-derived CDR1 and CDR2 are PRHDT and FYEKMQ (reference sequence). The CDR3 here is CASSAGTGVIDTQYF. In DNA, the CDR3 is TGTGCCAGCAGCGCGGGGACGGGAGTGATAGATACGCAGTATTTT.

The table lists this clonotype with a few counts. The chain carries TRBV6-1 and TRBJ2-4; D gene uncertain. The CDR3 loop spans 14 amino acids. V dropped 3 bases and J dropped 2 bases, with 8 bases sitting between them. Germline lookup yields CDR1 MNHNS and CDR2 SASEGT. For the CDR3, the DNA is TGTGCCAGCAGTGACAGCCTCACCAAAAACATTCAGTACTTC. Protein sequence: CASSDSLTKNIQYF.

This clonotype was recorded many times. The chain has TRBV28 and TRBJ2-4; D unclear. Germline assignment: CDR1 MDHEN and CDR2 SYDVKM. V lost 5 bases and J 0 bases, leaving 8 bases between the germline ends. This CDR3 has 14 residues. CDR3 sequence reads: CASSQDLAKNIQYF. The CDR3 bases are TGTGCCAGCAGTCAAGATTTAGCCAAAAACATTCAGTACTTC.

The chain uses TRBV7-2 and TRBJ2-7; tentative D call: TRBD2 (5 bases). Germline V lookup: CDR1 SGHTA, CDR2 FQGNSA. The CDR3 has 15 residues. V lost 2 bases and J 0 bases, leaving 11 bases between the germline ends. CDR3 coding DNA: TGTGCCAGCAGCTTATTTATTGGGAGCTCCTACGAGCAGTACTTC. Its translation: CASSLFIGSSYEQYF.

The gene calls are TRBV2 and TRBJ1-1; 7 bases agree with TRBD1. The trim removed 2 bases at V and 3 bases at J, leaving 0 bases unmatched. The CDR3 runs to 13 residues. Germline CDR1 is SNHLY and CDR2 is FYNNEI. In nucleotides, the CDR3 is TGTGCCAGCAGTGAAACAGGGGACACTGAAGCTTTCTTT. The encoded protein is CASSETGDTEAFF.

On this clonotype: One end of the junction does not line up with germline, which may come from a read error. V gene TRBV7-3 combines with J gene TRBJ2-5; 7 nucleotides line up with TRBD2. CDR3 length equals 15 residues. Germline assignment: CDR1 SGHTA and CDR2 FQGTGA. The CDR3 bases are TGTGCCAGCAGCTTAATGGGGGGGGTCCAAGAGACCCAGTGCTTC. This translates into CASSLMGGVQETQCF.

This clonotype occurred a few times. This sequence joins TRBV7-9 and TRBJ2-1, with 8 nucleotides matching TRBD1. In germline, CDR1 is SEHNR, CDR2 FQNEAQ (reference sequence). CDR3 length: 15 amino acids. J gave up 7 bases and V 3 bases, and 8 bases lay outside the gene matches. The CDR3 is CASSFGQGLRNEQFF. CDR3 in DNA: TGTGCCAGCAGCTTCGGACAGGGTTTGCGAAATGAGCAGTTCTTC. Looking up the rest from reference TRBV7-9 and TRBJ2-1 gives the full variable domain: DTGVSQNPRHKITKRGQNVTFRCDPISEHNRLYWYRQTLGQGPEFLTYFQNEAQLEKSRLLSDRFSAERPKGSFSTLEIQRTEQGDSAMYLCASSFGQGLRNEQFFGPGTRLTVL.

The genes are TRBV7-2 and TRBJ2-3, with 8 bases aligning to TRBD2. V gave up 2 bases and J gave up 6 bases; unmatched junction bases: 4. Looked up from germline, CDR1 is SGHTA and CDR2 is FQGNSA. The CDR3 contains 14 residues. The CDR3 reads CASSLLAGLDTQYF. The CDR3 coding sequence is TGTGCCAGCAGCTTACTAGCGGGCTTGGATACGCAGTATTTT.

This clonotype was seen a few times. The rearrangement uses TRBV7-3 and TRBJ1-1, with D uncertain. Trimming took off 5 bases at V and 1 base at J, with 8 bases between the two ends. The germline V gene has CDR1 SGHTA and CDR2 FQGTGA. This CDR3 spans 13 amino acids. The CDR3 is CASSRNGNTEAFF. CDR3 DNA sequence: TGTGCCAGCAGCAGAAACGGGAACACTGAAGCTTTCTTT.

The genes are TRBV14 and TRBJ1-2; D is unclear. CDR1 is SGHDN and CDR2 is FVKESK in the germline V gene. There are 15 residues in the CDR3. Trimming took 3 bases from V and 1 from J, leaving 12 bases between them. Written as DNA, the CDR3 is TGTGCCAGCAGCCAGGGTATCTACAGTAACTATGGCTACACCTTC. Its protein product is CASSQGIYSNYGYTF.

The chain couples TRBV25-1 to TRBJ2-1; 11 nucleotides line up with TRBD1. Germline CDR1 is MGHDK and CDR2 is SYGVNS. This CDR3 spans 14 amino acids. V was pared by 4 bases and J by 7 bases, with 3 bases of the junction left unmatched. CDR3 DNA: TGTGCCAGCAGTGGGGACAGGGGGGTGAATGAGCAGTTCTTC. Amino acids: CASSGDRGVNEQFF. The complete variable domain, with remaining parts taken from reference TRBV25-1 and TRBJ2-1, reads EADIYQTPRYLVIGTGKKITLECSQTMGHDKMYWYQQDPGMELHLIHYSYGVNSTEKGDLSSESTVSRIRTEHFPLTLESARPSHTSQYLCASSGDRGVNEQFFGPGTRLTVL.